This T cell receptor beta chain appears in the sequencing data of a study of blood T cells in healthy people across ages. Study-level information: When template switching was applied, about one barcoded beta molecule was captured per two T cells.

This CDR3 region has 16 residues. A J-beta primer mix and a sample-barcoded 5' primer were used in a second PCR of roughly 7 to 12 cycles. TCRdb analysed the 5' RACE reads with MiXCR anew, one entry per CDR3 protein. The repertoire holds nearly 800,000 distinct CDR3 sequences, with approximately 53% as singletons. The sequence was collected from a man aged 35-49 years in good health. V and J are TRBV12-3 or TRBV12-4 and TRBJ2-1, with 11 bases identical to TRBD2. The better agreement between TRBJ2-7 and the DNA end casts doubt on the J call. The sequenced material came from blood. This CDR3 reads CASSRLAGTAYNEQYF. For the CDR3, the DNA is TGTGCCAGCAGCCGACTAGCGGGGACTGCCTACAATGAGCAGTACTTC.